This section outlines one TCR beta chain sequence together with its context. Its antigen is unidentified. The sample is drawn from a study of cytomegalovirus exposure and HLA in healthy donors. Study results and caveats: Certain sequence variants were highly shared and formed a cluster, and this cluster was likely a sequencing artifact. Per a prior analysis, the majority of TCR beta V segments were productive roughly 87% or roughly 30% of the time.

Healthy bone marrow donors made up the donors. Donors had nominal health at sampling but likely had unrecorded immune exposures. V was cut by 4 bases and J by 2 bases, with 16 bases left in between. This CDR3 is built from 16 residues. CDR1 and CDR2 from the germline V gene are SGHRS and YFSETQ. PCR amplification relied on 60 Vbeta primers (plus 13 Jbeta primers). Sequencing was performed with immunoSEQ multiplex PCR; in TCRdb, only in-frame clones are kept and a portion is missing. The sample contains some 200,000 clones, 75% to 85% of which appear only once. The sequenced sample was PBMCs. The receptor was derived from a woman between 50 and 59 years old in good health and CMV-seropositive. V is TRBV5-1 and J is TRBJ2-1, with D possibly being TRBD1 (6 bases). CDR3 DNA: TGCGCCAGCAGCCCCCCGACAGGACCTCCCTACAATGAGCAGTTCTTC. Protein product: CASSPPTGPPYNEQFF.